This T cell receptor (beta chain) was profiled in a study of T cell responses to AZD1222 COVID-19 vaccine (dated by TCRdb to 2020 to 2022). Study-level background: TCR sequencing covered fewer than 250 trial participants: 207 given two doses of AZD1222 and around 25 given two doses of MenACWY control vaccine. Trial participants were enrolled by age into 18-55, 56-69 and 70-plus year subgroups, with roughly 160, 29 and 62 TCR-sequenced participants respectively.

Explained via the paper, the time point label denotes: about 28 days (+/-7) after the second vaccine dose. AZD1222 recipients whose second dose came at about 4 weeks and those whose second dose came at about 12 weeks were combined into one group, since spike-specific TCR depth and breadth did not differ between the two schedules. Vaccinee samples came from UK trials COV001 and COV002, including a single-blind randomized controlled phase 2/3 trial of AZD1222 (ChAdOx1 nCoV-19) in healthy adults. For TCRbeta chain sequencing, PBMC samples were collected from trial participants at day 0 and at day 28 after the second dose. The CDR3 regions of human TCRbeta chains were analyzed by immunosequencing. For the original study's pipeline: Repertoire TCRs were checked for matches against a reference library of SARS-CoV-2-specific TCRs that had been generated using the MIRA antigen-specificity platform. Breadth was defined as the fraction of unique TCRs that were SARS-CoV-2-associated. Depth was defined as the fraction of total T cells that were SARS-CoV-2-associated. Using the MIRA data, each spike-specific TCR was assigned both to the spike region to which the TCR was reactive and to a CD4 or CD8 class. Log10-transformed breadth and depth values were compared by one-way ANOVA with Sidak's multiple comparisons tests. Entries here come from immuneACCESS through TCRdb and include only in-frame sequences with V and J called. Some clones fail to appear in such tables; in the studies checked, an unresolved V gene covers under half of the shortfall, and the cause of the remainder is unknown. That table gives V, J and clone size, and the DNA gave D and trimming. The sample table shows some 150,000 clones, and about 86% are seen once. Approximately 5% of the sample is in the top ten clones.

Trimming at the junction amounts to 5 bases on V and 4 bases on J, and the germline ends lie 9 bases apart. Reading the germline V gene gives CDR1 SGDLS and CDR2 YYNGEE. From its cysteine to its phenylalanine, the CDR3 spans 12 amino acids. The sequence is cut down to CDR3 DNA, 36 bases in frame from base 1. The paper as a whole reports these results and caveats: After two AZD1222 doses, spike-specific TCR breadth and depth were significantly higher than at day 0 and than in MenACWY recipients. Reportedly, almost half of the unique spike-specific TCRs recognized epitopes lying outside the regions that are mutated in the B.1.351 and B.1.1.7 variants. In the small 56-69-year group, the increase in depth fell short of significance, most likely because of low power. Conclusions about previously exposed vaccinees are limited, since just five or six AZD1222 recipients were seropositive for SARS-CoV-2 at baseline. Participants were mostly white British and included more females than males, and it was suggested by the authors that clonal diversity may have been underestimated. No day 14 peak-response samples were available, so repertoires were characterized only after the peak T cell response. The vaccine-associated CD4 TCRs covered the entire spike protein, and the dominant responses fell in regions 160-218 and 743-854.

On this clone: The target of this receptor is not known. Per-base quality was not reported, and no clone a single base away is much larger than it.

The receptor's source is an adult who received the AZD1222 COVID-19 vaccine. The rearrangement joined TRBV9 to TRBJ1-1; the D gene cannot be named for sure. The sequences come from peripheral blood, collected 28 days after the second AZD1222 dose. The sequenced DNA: TGTGCCAGCAGGGCCGGGCGCACTGAAGCTTTCTTT. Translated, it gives CASRAGRTEAFF.